Following are 26 T cell receptor beta chains from one sample sequenced in a study of shared clonotypes between healthy human individuals. Sequencing was performed with immunoSEQ multiplex PCR; in TCRdb, only in-frame clones are kept and a portion is missing. The table lists around 980,000 clones, more than 75% of them singletons. Sequenced material: memory CD4+ T cells from PBMCs. The subset is: CD45RA-negative fraction. All receptors come from a man between 18 and 35 years old in good health. Some clones in this sample may be carry-over from other donors' samples.

The rearrangement links TRBV6-4 to TRBJ2-7; 12 bases agree with TRBD2. V dropped 5 bases and J dropped 7; count of bases not matched to a gene: 9. Germline V CDR1 and CDR2: MRHNA, SNTAGT. The CDR3 length is 15 residues. The CDR3 nucleotides are TGTGCCAGCAGTAATCGACTAGCGGGAGTCGGGGAGCAGTACTTC. Translation gives CASSNRLAGVGEQYF.

The rearrangement joins TRBV6-5 to TRBJ2-1; either TRBD1 or TRBD2 may supply D (7 bases each). The germline V gene has CDR1 MNHEY and CDR2 SVGAGI. The CDR3 spans 14 residues. V was trimmed by 8 bases and J by 5 bases, leaving 16 bases between them. CDR3 coding DNA: TGTGCCAGCCGACAGGGACTAACCAACAATGAGCAGTTCTTC. Translated: CASRQGLTNNEQFF.

For this clone: Possible read error: a much larger clone is one base away. Other DNA sequences within the sample encode an identical CDR3. This chain joins TRBV5-1 and TRBJ2-5; no firm D call. The CDR3 spans 14 residues. Germline values: CDR1 SGHRS, CDR2 YFSETQ. The V end lost 0 bases, the J end lost 1 base, and 7 bases lay between the germline ends. CDR3 sequence (DNA): TGCGCCAGCAGCTTGGGAGCCAGCCAAGAGACCCAGTACTTC. This gives the protein CASSLGASQETQYF.

The V and J genes are TRBV27 and TRBJ1-2, with a tentative D call TRBD1 (6 bases). The CDR3 has 14 residues. Germline CDR1 and CDR2: MNHEY and SMNVEV (reference sequence). Trimming cost V 5 bases and J 0 bases, with 10 bases left between them. CDR3 loop: CASSGGAPNYGYTF. The CDR3 region has the DNA TGTGCCAGCAGTGGGGGGGCGCCTAACTATGGCTACACCTTC.

The table lists this clone with a few counts. The chain employs TRBV15 and TRBJ1-5, with D possibly being TRBD1 (6 bases). V was trimmed by 1 base and J by 5 bases, leaving 12 bases between them. The CDR3 has 15 residues. Germline CDR1 is LNHNV and CDR2 is YYDKDF (reference sequence). CDR3 in amino acids: CATSRGAGAHQPQHF. The CDR3 nucleotides are TGTGCCACCAGCAGAGGGGCAGGGGCACATCAGCCCCAGCATTTT.

The chain is built from TRBV6-5 and TRBJ1-2; D possibly corresponds to TRBD1 (6 bases). The CDR3 totals 13 residues. The V gene lost 7 bases and the J gene lost 7 bases, with 16 bases spanning the gap. Germline CDR1 MNHEY, CDR2 SVGAGI. The CDR3 DNA reads as TGTGCCAGCACCCAATCGGACAGCTTTGGCTACACCTTC. This gives the protein CASTQSDSFGYTF.

The chain has TRBV6-1 and TRBJ2-7; 10 nucleotides align to TRBD2. The CDR3 length is 15 residues. Losses at the gene ends were 2 bases for V and 3 bases for J; bases not matched to a gene: 4. The germline V gene encodes CDR1 MNHNS and CDR2 SASEGT. CDR3 in DNA: TGTGCCAGCAGTGAATCGCCTAGCGGGAGCTACGAGCAGTACTTC. This codes for CASSESPSGSYEQYF.

This clone was counted many times. The gene calls are TRBV4-3 and TRBJ1-4; no reliable D call. Germline values: CDR1 LGHNA, CDR2 YSLEER. Trimming pared 4 bases from V and 5 bases from J, leaving 23 bases between. CDR3 length equals 18 residues. CDR3 amino acids: CASSRLSETGFRNEKLFF. The CDR3 DNA reads TGCGCCAGCAGCCGATTATCTGAAACCGGGTTTCGGAATGAAAAACTGTTTTTT.

The chain joins TRBV5-4 to TRBJ2-7, with 11 bases fitting TRBD2. The trim removed 1 base at V and 5 bases at J, leaving 5 bases unmatched. Germline CDR1 SGHNT, CDR2 YYREEE (reference sequence). This CDR3 region has 15 residues. CDR3 protein: CASSLITSGSNEQYF. The CDR3 nucleotides read TGTGCCAGCAGCTTGATAACTAGCGGGAGTAACGAGCAGTACTTC.

The chain has TRBV5-1 and TRBJ1-1, with D possibly TRBD1 on 6 matching bases. This CDR3 comprises 13 residues. V was pared by 4 bases and J by 3 bases, with 10 bases between. Germline V gene sequence: CDR1 SGHRS, CDR2 YFSETQ. The CDR3 loop reads CASSAGVDTEAFF. Here the CDR3 DNA reads TGCGCCAGCAGCGCAGGGGTGGACACTGAAGCTTTCTTT.

The chain employs TRBV15 and TRBJ1-1; unclear D gene. V was cut by 0 bases and J by 0 bases, with 11 bases left in between. This CDR3 has 16 residues. Germline CDR1 is LNHNV and CDR2 is YYDKDF (reference sequence). The CDR3 DNA sequence: TGTGCCACCAGCAGAGATTTGGGCACCATGAACACTGAAGCTTTCTTT. The encoded protein is CATSRDLGTMNTEAFF.

As concerns this clone: This could be a read error, since a much larger clone is one nucleotide away. The same CDR3 can be traced to other DNA sequences in this sample. The chain carries TRBV7-8 and TRBJ2-7; D unclear. This CDR3 has 11 residues. Between the trimmed V and J ends, which lost 5 bases and 2 bases, there was a span of 4 bases. Germline loops: CDR1 SGHVS, CDR2 FQNEAQ. For the CDR3, the DNA is TGTGCCAGCAGCCCCGCCTACGAGCAGTACTTC. As protein: CASSPAYEQYF.

This CDR3 is CSVEGPGGGETQYF. The CDR3 region has the DNA TGCAGCGTTGAAGGGCCCGGGGGTGGAGAGACCCAGTACTTC. This chain joins TRBV29-1 and TRBJ2-5; D is possibly TRBD2 (6 bases). Germline CDR1 reads SQVTM; CDR2 reads ANQGSEA. V was cut by 1 base and J by 4 bases, with 13 bases left in between. CDR3 length equals 14 residues.

This chain connects TRBV15 to TRBJ1-1; perhaps TRBD1 as D (6 bases). The germline V and J ends were trimmed by 0 bases and 1 base, with 24 bases remaining between them. Germline assignment: CDR1 LNHNV and CDR2 YYDKDF (reference sequence). CDR3 length: 20 amino acids. Here the CDR3 reads CATSRDRWRGAPLRNTEAFF. As DNA, the CDR3 is TGTGCCACCAGCAGAGATAGGTGGCGGGGGGCCCCCCTAAGGAACACTGAAGCTTTCTTT.

V usage is TRBV5-5 and J usage is TRBJ2-2, with D perhaps matching TRBD2 (6 bases). The germline V gene has CDR1 SGHKS and CDR2 YYEKEE (reference sequence). V dropped 3 bases and J dropped 5 bases, with 11 bases sitting between them. This CDR3 comprises 14 residues. As DNA, the CDR3 is TGTGCCAGCAGCTGGGGGGTCCCAACCGGGGAGCTGTTTTTT. It yields the protein CASSWGVPTGELFF.

This clone appeared a few times. This chain joins TRBV6-5 and TRBJ1-1; D not certain. The CDR3 is 15 residues long. CDR1 and CDR2 from the germline V gene are MNHEY and SVGAGI. V was trimmed by 10 bases and J by 1 base, leaving 19 bases between them. In DNA, the CDR3 is TGTGCCACCTCTCCCCAGCCCCTAGGGAACACTGAAGCTTTCTTT. This sequence encodes CATSPQPLGNTEAFF.

The V gene is TRBV5-3, the J gene TRBJ2-7; TRBD1 matches 8 bases. TRBV5-3 is placed among ORFs of uncertain function. CDR3 length: 14 amino acids. The V segment lost 4 bases and the J segment 0 bases; nucleotides outside the gene matches: 3. The CDR3 here is CARSQQGDSYEQYF. The CDR3 bases are TGTGCCAGAAGCCAACAGGGGGACTCCTACGAGCAGTACTTC.

This chain connects TRBV11-2 to TRBJ1-1; D ambiguous. CDR1 and CDR2 (germline): SGHAT, FQNNGV. The CDR3 contains 12 residues. The germline V and J ends were trimmed by 5 bases and 3 bases, with 7 bases remaining between them. The chain's CDR3 is CASSPRDTEAFF. The CDR3 nucleotides read TGTGCCAGCAGCCCCCGGGACACTGAAGCTTTCTTT.

The chain employs TRBV20-1 and TRBJ2-1; TRBD2 agrees at 10 bases. CDR1 and CDR2 from the germline V gene are DFQATT and SNEGSKA (reference sequence). CDR3 length equals 11 residues. V was pared by 7 bases and J by 8 bases, with 2 bases of the junction left unmatched. The CDR3 DNA is TGCAGTGGTACTAGCGGGGATGAGCAGTTCTTC. Encoded protein: CSGTSGDEQFF.

The gene calls are TRBV20-1 and TRBJ2-5; weak D call: TRBD2 (7 bases). CDR3 length equals 11 residues. The germline V gene has CDR1 DFQATT and CDR2 SNEGSKA (reference sequence). Between the trimmed V and J ends, which lost 7 bases and 4 bases, there was a span of 10 bases. The CDR3 nucleotides read TGCAGTGAGGGAGGGGGAGAGACCCAGTACTTC. It specifies CSEGGGETQYF.

This clone appeared a few times. The genes are TRBV18 and TRBJ2-3, with TRBD2 matching over 8 bases. The CDR3 loop spans 15 amino acids. CDR1 KGHSH and CDR2 LQKENI come from the germline V gene. Germline trimming cut 3 bases from V and 4 bases from J; bases unmatched to any gene: 6. The CDR3 DNA reads TGTGCCAGCTCACCCGGACCGGGAGGGGCAGATACGCAGTATTTT. Encoded protein: CASSPGPGGADTQYF. The entire variable domain, with the rest obtained from reference TRBV18 and TRBJ2-3, is as follows: NAGVMQNPRHLVRRRGQEARLRCSPMKGHSHVYWYRQLPEEGLKFMVYLQKENIIDESGMPKERFSAEFPKEGPSILRIQQVVRGDSAAYFCASSPGPGGADTQYFGPGTRLTVL.

The chain employs TRBV6-6 and TRBJ2-5, with D possibly TRBD1 on 6 matching bases. From germline, CDR1 is MNHNY and CDR2 SVGAGI (reference sequence). Trimming removed 2 bases from V and 2 bases from J, with 12 bases in between. The CDR3 sequence is 15 residues long. In DNA, the CDR3 is TGTGCCAGCAGTTACGGGGGCCCAGGGCAAGAGACCCAGTACTTC. Encoded protein: CASSYGGPGQETQYF.

This sequence joins TRBV28 and TRBJ1-3; no firm D call. Trimming shortened V by 2 bases and J by 3 bases, and 17 bases separated the two germline ends. This CDR3 comprises 17 residues. The germline V gene has CDR1 MDHEN and CDR2 SYDVKM. Here the CDR3 reads CASSLTPLLSLGNTIYF. Here the CDR3 DNA reads TGTGCCAGCAGTTTAACCCCCCTACTGAGTCTTGGAAACACCATATATTTT.

A single count supports this clone. The chain employs TRBV2 and TRBJ2-1; 7 bases are a match to TRBD1. With V trimmed by 6 bases and J by 8 bases, 10 bases remained unmatched. The CDR3 covers 14 residues. Germline CDR1 reads SNHLY; CDR2 reads FYNNEI. In nucleotides, the CDR3 is TGTGCCAGCAGCAGACAGGGTGATTACCATGAGCAGTTCTTC. Translating gives CASSRQGDYHEQFF.

The rearrangement links TRBV5-1 to TRBJ2-2, with 7 nucleotides matching TRBD2. The junction had 9 bases not matched to a gene; V was cut back by 4 bases and J by 3 bases. Germline values: CDR1 SGHRS, CDR2 YFSETQ. This CDR3 contains 16 residues. In DNA, the CDR3 is TGCGCCAGCAGCGATCAGGGAGCGGGACACACCGGGGAGCTGTTTTTT. This codes for CASSDQGAGHTGELFF.

The chain combines TRBV6-1 with TRBJ1-1; D is uncertain. Germline V CDR1 and CDR2: MNHNS, SASEGT. There are 13 residues in the CDR3. Trimming cost V 6 bases and J 2 bases, with 10 bases left between them. The CDR3 nucleotides are TGTGCCAGCAGGAGGGTTTATAACACTGAAGCTTTCTTT. This encodes CASRRVYNTEAFF.